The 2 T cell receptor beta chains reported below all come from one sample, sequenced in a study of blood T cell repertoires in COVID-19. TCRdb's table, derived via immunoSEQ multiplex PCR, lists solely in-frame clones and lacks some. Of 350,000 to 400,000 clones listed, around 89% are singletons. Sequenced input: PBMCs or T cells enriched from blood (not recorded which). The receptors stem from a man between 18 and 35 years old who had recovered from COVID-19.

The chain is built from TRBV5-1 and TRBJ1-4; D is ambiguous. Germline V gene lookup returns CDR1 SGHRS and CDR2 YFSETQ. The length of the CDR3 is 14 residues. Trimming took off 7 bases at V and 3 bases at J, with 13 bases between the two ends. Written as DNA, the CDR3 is TGCGCCAGCGCCACGAGTTTATCTAATGAAAAACTGTTTTTT. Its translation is CASATSLSNEKLFF.

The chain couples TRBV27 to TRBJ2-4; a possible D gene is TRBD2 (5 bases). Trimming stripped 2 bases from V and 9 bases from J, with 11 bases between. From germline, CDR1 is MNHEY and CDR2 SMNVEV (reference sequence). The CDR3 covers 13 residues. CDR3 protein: CASSLGTRSIQYF. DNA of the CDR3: TGTGCCAGCAGTTTAGGTACTAGGAGCATTCAGTACTTC.